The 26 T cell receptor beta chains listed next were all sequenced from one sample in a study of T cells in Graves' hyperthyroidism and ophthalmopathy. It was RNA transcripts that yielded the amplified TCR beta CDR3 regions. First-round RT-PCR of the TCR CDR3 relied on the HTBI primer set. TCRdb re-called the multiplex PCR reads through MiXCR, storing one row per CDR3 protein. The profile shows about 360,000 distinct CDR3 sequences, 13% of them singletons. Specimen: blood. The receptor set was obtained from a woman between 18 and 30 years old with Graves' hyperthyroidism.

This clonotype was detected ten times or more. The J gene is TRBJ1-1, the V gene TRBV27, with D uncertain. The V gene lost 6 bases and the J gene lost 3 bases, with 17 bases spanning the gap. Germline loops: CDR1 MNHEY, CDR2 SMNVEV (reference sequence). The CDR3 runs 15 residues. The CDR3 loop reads CASSTSTLRYTEAFF. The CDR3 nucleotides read TGTGCCAGCAGCACCAGCACCCTGAGATACACTGAAGCTTTCTTT.

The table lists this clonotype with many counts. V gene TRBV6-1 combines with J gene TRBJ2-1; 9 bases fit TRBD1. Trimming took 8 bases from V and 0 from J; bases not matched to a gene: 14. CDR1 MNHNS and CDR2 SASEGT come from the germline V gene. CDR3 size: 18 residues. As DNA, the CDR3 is TGTGCCAGCCGATGGGGGGGGACAGGGTGGAGCTCCTACAATGAGCAGTTCTTC. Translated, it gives CASRWGGTGWSSYNEQFF.

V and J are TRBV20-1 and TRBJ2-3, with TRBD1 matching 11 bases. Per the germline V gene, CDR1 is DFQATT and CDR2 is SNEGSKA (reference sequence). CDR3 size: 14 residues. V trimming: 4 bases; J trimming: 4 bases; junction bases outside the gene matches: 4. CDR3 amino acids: CSAIPGQGADTQYF. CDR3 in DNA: TGCAGTGCTATTCCGGGACAGGGGGCAGATACGCAGTATTTT.

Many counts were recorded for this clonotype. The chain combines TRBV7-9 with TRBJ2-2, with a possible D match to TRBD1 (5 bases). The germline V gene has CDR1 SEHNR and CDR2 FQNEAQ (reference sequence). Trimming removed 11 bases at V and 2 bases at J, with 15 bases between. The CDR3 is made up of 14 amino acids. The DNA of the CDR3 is TGTGCCCATAGGGGCAGGACAAACACCGGGGAGCTGTTTTTT. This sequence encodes CAHRGRTNTGELFF.

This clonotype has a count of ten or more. The CDR3 coding sequence is TGTGCCAGCAGTGAAAGCAATCAGCCCCAGCATTTT. Translation: CASSESNQPQHF. The V gene is TRBV28, the J gene TRBJ1-5; no definite D call. V was trimmed by 5 bases and J by 1 base, leaving 3 bases between them. The length of the CDR3 is 12 residues. Germline CDR1 MDHEN, CDR2 SYDVKM.

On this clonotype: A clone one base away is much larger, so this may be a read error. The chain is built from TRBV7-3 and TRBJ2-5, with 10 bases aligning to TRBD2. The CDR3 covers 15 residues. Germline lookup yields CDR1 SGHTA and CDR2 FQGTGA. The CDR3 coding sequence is TGTGCCAGCGCCCTTTCTAGCGGGGGCTGGGAGACCCAGTGCTTC. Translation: CASALSSGGWETQCF.

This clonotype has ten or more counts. The CDR3 coding sequence is TGTGCCAGCGGTCCCGGGACAGGGGGAGGCTACACCTTC. Protein product: CASGPGTGGGYTF. The rearrangement joins TRBV9 to TRBJ1-2; 11 bases agree with TRBD1. The J segment lost 8 bases and the V segment lost 7 bases, leaving 7 bases of the junction unmatched. The CDR3 extends over 13 amino acids. CDR1 SGDLS and CDR2 YYNGEE come from the germline V gene.

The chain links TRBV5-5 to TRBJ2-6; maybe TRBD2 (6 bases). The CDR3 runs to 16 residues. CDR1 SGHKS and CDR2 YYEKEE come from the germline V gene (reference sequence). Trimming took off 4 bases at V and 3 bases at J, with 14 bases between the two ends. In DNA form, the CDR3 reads TGTGCCAGCAGCGAGCGCTTGGGGGGTGGGGCCAACGTCCTGACTTTC. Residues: CASSERLGGGANVLTF.

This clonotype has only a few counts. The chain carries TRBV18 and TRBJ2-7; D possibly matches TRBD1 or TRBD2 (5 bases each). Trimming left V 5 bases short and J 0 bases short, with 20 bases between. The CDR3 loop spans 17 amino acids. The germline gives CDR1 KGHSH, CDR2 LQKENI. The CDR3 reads CASSGGQVGAGSYEQYF. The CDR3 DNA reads TGTGCCAGCTCAGGGGGTCAGGTGGGTGCCGGCTCCTACGAGCAGTACTTC.

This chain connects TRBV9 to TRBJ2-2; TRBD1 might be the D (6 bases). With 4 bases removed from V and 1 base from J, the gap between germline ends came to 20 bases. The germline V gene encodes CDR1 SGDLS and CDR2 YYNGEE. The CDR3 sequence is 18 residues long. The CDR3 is CASSFRRDGGMNTGELFF. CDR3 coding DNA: TGTGCCAGCAGCTTCAGAAGGGATGGGGGCATGAACACCGGGGAGCTGTTTTTT.

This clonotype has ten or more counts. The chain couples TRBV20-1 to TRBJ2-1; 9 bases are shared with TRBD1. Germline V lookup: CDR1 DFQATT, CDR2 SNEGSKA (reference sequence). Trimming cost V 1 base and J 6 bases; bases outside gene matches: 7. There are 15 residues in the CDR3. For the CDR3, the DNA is TGCAGTGCTAGAGTGTACAGGGGGCGATCCAATGAGCAGTTCTTC. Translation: CSARVYRGRSNEQFF.

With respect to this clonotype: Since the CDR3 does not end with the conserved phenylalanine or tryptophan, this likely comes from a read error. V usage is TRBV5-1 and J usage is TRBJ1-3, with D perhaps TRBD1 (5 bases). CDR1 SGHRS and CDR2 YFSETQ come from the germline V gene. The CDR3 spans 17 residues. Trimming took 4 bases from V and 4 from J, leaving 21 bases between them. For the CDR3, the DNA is TGCGCCAGCAGCCCAGATGGGGCCAGGTTCTCAGGAAACACCATATATTCT. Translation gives CASSPDGARFSGNTIYS.

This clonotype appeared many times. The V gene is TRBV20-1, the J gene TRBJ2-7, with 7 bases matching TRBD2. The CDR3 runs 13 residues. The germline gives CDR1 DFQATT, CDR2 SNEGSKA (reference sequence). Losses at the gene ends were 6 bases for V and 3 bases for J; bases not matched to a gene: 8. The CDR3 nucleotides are TGCAGTGCAGGGAGGGGAGGGTTCTACGAGCAGTACTTC. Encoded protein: CSAGRGGFYEQYF.

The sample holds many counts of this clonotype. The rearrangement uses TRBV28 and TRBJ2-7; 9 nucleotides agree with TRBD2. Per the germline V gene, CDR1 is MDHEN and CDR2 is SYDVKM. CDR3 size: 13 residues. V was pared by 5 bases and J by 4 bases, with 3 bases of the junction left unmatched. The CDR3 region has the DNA TGTGCCAGCAGTACGGGACTAGCTTACGAGCAGTACTTC. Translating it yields CASSTGLAYEQYF.

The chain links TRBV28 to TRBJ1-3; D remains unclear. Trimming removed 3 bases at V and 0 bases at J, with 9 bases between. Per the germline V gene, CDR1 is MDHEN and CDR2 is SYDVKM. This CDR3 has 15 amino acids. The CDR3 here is CASSFQQTSGNTIYF. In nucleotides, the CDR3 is TGTGCCAGCAGTTTTCAACAAACCTCTGGAAACACCATATATTTT.

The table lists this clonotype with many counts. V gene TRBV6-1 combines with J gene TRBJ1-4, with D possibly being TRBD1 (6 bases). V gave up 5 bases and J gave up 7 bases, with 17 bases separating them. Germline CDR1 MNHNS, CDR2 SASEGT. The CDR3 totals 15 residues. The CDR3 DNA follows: TGTGCCAGCAGTTCGGGTTACGAGACAGGTGAAAAACTGTTTTTT. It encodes CASSSGYETGEKLFF.

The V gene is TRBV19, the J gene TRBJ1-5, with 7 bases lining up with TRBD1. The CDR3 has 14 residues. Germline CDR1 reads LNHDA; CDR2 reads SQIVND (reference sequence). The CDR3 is CTTQGGRGNQPQHF. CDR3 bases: TGTACCACCCAGGGGGGCAGGGGCAATCAGCCCCAGCATTTT.

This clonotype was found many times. CDR3 nucleotides: TGCGCCAGCAGCTTAACCAGGCTGGGGACTGAAGCTTTCTTT. Its protein product is CASSLTRLGTEAFF. V and J are TRBV5-1 and TRBJ1-1; D is ambiguous. The CDR3 is 14 amino acids. V dropped 2 bases and J dropped 5 bases, with 13 bases sitting between them. Germline CDR1 is SGHRS and CDR2 is YFSETQ.

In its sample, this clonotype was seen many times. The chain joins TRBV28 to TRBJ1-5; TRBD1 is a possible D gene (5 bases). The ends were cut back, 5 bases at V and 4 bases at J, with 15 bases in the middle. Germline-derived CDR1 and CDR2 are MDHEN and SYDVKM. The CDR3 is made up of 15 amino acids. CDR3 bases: TGTGCCAGCAGTGGGACCGGGGGGTGGAATCAGCCCCAGCATTTT. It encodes CASSGTGGWNQPQHF.

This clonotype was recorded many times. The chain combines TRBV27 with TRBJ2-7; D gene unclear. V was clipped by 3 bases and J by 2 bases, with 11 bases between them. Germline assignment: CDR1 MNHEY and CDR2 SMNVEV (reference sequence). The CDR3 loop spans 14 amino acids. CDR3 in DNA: TGTGCCAGCAGTTTTTCGTCTACCCCCTACGAGCAGTACTTC. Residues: CASSFSSTPYEQYF.

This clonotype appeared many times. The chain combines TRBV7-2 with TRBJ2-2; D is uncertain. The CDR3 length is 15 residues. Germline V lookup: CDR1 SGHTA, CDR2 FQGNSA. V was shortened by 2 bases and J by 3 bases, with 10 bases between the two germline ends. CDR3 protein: CASSLLELHTGELFF. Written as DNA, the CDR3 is TGTGCCAGCAGCTTATTAGAGCTGCACACCGGGGAGCTGTTTTTT.

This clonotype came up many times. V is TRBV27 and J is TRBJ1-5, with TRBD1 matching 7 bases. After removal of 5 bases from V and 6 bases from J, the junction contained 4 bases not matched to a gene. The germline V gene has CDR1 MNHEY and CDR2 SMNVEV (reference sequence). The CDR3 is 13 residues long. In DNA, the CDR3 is TGTGCCAGCAGTACAGGGGACAGTCAGCCCCAGCATTTT. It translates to CASSTGDSQPQHF.

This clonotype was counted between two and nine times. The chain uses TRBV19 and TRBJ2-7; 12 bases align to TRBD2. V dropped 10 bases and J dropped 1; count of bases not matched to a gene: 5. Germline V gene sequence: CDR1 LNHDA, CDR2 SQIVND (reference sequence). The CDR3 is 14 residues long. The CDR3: CATRTSGMSYEQYF. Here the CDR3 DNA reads TGTGCCACTAGGACTAGCGGGATGTCCTACGAGCAGTACTTC. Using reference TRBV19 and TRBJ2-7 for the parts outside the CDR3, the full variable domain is DGGITQSPKYLFRKEGQNVTLSCEQNLNHDAMYWYRQDPGQGLRLIYYSQIVNDFQKGDIAEGYSVSREKKESFPLTVTSAQKNPTAFYLCATRTSGMSYEQYFGPGTRLTVT.

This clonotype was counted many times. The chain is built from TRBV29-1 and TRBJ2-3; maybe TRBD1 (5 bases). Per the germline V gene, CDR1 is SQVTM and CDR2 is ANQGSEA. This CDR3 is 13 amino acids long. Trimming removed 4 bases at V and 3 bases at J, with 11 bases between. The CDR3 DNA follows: TGCAGCGTTGCAGGGAAGGGGACAGATACGCAGTATTTT. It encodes CSVAGKGTDTQYF.

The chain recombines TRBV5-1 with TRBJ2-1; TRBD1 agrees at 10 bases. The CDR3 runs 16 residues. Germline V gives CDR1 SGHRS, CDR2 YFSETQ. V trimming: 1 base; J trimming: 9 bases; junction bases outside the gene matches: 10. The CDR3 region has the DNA TGCGCCAGCAGCTTGACCGGGACAGGGGTGTGGGGTGAGCAGTTCTTC. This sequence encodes CASSLTGTGVWGEQFF.

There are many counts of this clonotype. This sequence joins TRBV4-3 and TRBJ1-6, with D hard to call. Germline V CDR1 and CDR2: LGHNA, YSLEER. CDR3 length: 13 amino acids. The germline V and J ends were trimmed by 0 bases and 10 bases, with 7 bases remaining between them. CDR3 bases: TGCGCCAGCAGCCAAGAACCAAGCTCACCCCTCCACTTT. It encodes CASSQEPSSPLHF.